This entry lists 22 T cell receptor beta chains sequenced from one sample in a study of blood T cells in healthy people across ages. Combining a sample-barcoded 5' primer with a J-beta primer mix, a second PCR ran for roughly 7 to 11 cycles. TCRdb fed the 5' RACE reads into MiXCR, producing one record per CDR3 protein. The sample includes about 1.5 million distinct CDR3 sequences, under 55% seen only once; the top ten take around 4%. The source material was blood. The receptors originated from a woman aged 18-29 years in good health.

The chain has TRBV5-1 and TRBJ2-4; 7 bases fit TRBD1. The J call may be wrong; the DNA end is better matched by TRBJ2-7. Germline CDR1 and CDR2: SGHRS and YFSETQ. The CDR3 is made up of 15 amino acids. The CDR3 region has the DNA TGCGCCAGCAGCATAGGACAGGAAAAGCTCTACGAGCAGTACTTC. Residues: CASSIGQEKLYEQYF.

This sequence joins TRBV6-2 or TRBV6-3 and TRBJ2-1; D is undetermined. Germline V gene lookup returns CDR1 MNHEY and CDR2 SVGEGT. This CDR3 contains 12 residues. Trimming removed 8 bases at V and 5 bases at J, with 10 bases between. CDR3 DNA: TGTGCCAGCGCCAATACCCACAATGAGCAGTTCTTC. It specifies CASANTHNEQFF.

The V call is TRBV12-3 or TRBV12-4, the J call TRBJ1-2, with no clear D. CDR3 length: 15 amino acids. The ends were cut back, 3 bases at V and 4 bases at J, with 15 bases in the middle. The CDR3 region is CASSLDGRSPYGYTF. CDR3 nucleotide sequence: TGTGCCAGCAGTTTGGATGGACGGTCACCCTATGGCTACACCTTC.

The rearrangement uses TRBV7-2 and TRBJ1-1; D not resolved. V shed 1 base and J shed 2 bases, with 11 bases lying between them. This CDR3 is built from 15 residues. Per germline, CDR1 SGHTA and CDR2 FQGNSA. CDR3 coding DNA: TGTGCCAGCAGCTTAGGTGGCAGTATAAACACTGAAGCTTTCTTT. As protein: CASSLGGSINTEAFF. Filled out from reference TRBV7-2 and TRBJ1-1, the complete variable domain reads GAGVSQSPSNKVTEKGKDVELRCDPISGHTALYWYRQSLGQGLEFLIYFQGNSAPDKSGLPSDRFSAERTGGSVSTLTIQRTQQEDSAVYLCASSLGGSINTEAFFGQGTRLTVV.

This chain uses TRBV20-1 with TRBJ1-2; TRBD1 aligns across 7 bases. V lost 5 bases and J lost 6; bases outside the gene matches: 9. CDR3 length: 13 amino acids. Germline V CDR1 and CDR2: DFQATT, SNEGSKA (reference sequence). DNA of the CDR3: TGCAGTGCTTCACCGGGACAGAAGCATGGCTACACCTTC. The encoded protein is CSASPGQKHGYTF.

There are a few counts of this clonotype. The rearrangement joins TRBV7-9 to TRBJ2-1; the D gene is possibly TRBD2 (6 bases). The J call is doubtful: the DNA matches TRBJ2-7 better. From germline, CDR1 is SEHNR and CDR2 FQNEAQ (reference sequence). CDR3 size: 16 residues. The CDR3 DNA reads TGTGCCAGCAGTCCTAACTCCGGGAGCTCCTACAATGAGCAGTACTTC. Amino acids: CASSPNSGSSYNEQYF.

V usage is TRBV7-2 and J usage is TRBJ2-1; D is unresolved. V was pared by 2 bases and J by 4 bases, with 15 bases between. CDR1 and CDR2 from the germline V gene are SGHTA and FQGNSA. The CDR3 has 16 amino acids. DNA for the CDR3: TGTGCCAGCAGCTTAACCCCCCTTAAGAGGTACAATGAGCAGTTCTTC. As protein: CASSLTPLKRYNEQFF.

The V gene is TRBV29-1, the J gene TRBJ2-7; D not resolved. Between the trimmed V and J ends, which lost 0 bases and 5 bases, there was a span of 8 bases. This CDR3 comprises 12 residues. CDR1 is SQVTM and CDR2 is ANQGSEA in the germline V gene. The chain's CDR3 is CSVEDLPDEQYF. The CDR3 nucleotides read TGCAGCGTTGAAGATCTTCCAGACGAGCAGTACTTC.

This clonotype was seen only a few times. The chain uses TRBV5-1 and TRBJ2-7, with a weak D call TRBD2 (5 bases). Deletions cut 7 bases from V and 3 bases from J, with 14 bases between. CDR1 and CDR2 (germline): SGHRS, YFSETQ. This CDR3 spans 13 amino acids. The CDR3 DNA sequence: TGCGCCAGCGCATGGGAGCCTCACTACGAGCAGTACTTC. This encodes CASAWEPHYEQYF.

This clonotype occurred a few times. This chain connects TRBV20-1 to TRBJ2-7, with no clear D. The DNA end is a closer match to TRBJ2-5, so the J assignment may be wrong. Germline V lookup: CDR1 DFQATT, CDR2 SNEGSKA (reference sequence). The CDR3 consists of 12 residues. This CDR3 is CSATSVGETQYF. The CDR3 DNA reads TGCAGTGCTACCAGCGTGGGGGAGACCCAGTACTTC.

DNA of the CDR3: TGCAGTGCTAGAGAGCGGGAGAGCTCCTATAATTCACCCCTCCACTTT. Its translation is CSARERESSYNSPLHF. V is TRBV20-1 and J is TRBJ1-6; D remains ambiguous. The V gene's germline CDR1 is DFQATT and CDR2 SNEGSKA (reference sequence). This CDR3 has 16 amino acids. V lost 0 bases, J lost 0 bases, and 9 bases lay in between.

This clonotype has more than one count but fewer than ten. This sequence joins TRBV3-1 and TRBJ2-3, with 12 positions matching TRBD2. CDR3 length equals 17 residues. Losses at the gene ends were 3 bases for V and 5 bases for J; bases not matched to a gene: 9. Germline V lookup: CDR1 LGHDT, CDR2 YNNKEL (reference sequence). CDR3 nucleotide sequence: TGTGCCAGCAGCCATCTCAGGACTAGCGGGGTCATAGATACGCAGTATTTT. Amino acid sequence: CASSHLRTSGVIDTQYF.

There are many counts of this clonotype. V usage is TRBV28 and J usage is TRBJ2-1, with D maybe TRBD1 (5 bases). Germline CDR1 and CDR2: MDHEN and SYDVKM. V was pared by 4 bases and J by 4 bases, with 8 bases between. This CDR3 has 13 amino acids. CDR3 nucleotides: TGTGCCAGCAGTTACCGACAGTACAATGAGCAGTTCTTC. Protein product: CASSYRQYNEQFF.

On this clonotype: With a much larger clone just one base away, this may be a read error. The genes are TRBV4-3 and TRBJ1-2; the D is unclear. Germline V gene lookup returns CDR1 LGHNA and CDR2 YSLEER. The CDR3 is 14 residues long. V shed 0 bases and J shed 0 bases, with 5 bases lying between them. The DNA for the CDR3 is TGCGCCAGCAGCCAAGATACGGCTAACTATGGCTACACCTTC. It specifies CASSQDTANYGYTF.

The gene calls are TRBV4-1 and TRBJ2-3; 7 nucleotides match TRBD2. The CDR3 runs to 15 residues. Unmatched junction bases numbered 11, after V lost 10 bases and J lost 1 base. CDR1 MGHRA and CDR2 YSYEKL come from the germline V gene. The chain's CDR3 is CATARSLAGTDTQYF. DNA of the CDR3: TGCGCCACAGCAAGGTCTCTAGCGGGCACAGATACGCAGTATTTT.

This clonotype has more than one count but fewer than ten. The CDR3 loop reads CASSLVGGAAEAFF. The CDR3 nucleotides are TGCGCCAGCAGCTTGGTAGGGGGCGCAGCTGAAGCTTTCTTT. The chain carries TRBV5-1 and TRBJ1-1; 7 positions agree with TRBD1. CDR1 and CDR2 (germline): SGHRS, YFSETQ. This CDR3 has 14 residues. The J segment lost 6 bases and the V segment lost 0 bases, leaving 5 bases of the junction unmatched.

The chain couples TRBV20-1 to TRBJ2-4; 7 nucleotides line up with TRBD2. Near its end, the DNA agrees better with TRBJ2-5, so the J call may be wrong. CDR1 is DFQATT, CDR2 SNEGSKA, per germline (reference sequence). CDR3 length: 16 amino acids. The CDR3 coding sequence is TGCAGTGCTAGTCTCGGGCGGGGGACCTCCCAAGAGACCCAGTACTTC. It yields the protein CSASLGRGTSQETQYF.

Here the CDR3 DNA reads TGCGCCAGCAGCCAAGAGGGTCTAGCGGCGCAGTATTTT. As protein: CASSQEGLAAQYF. The chain is built from TRBV4-1 and TRBJ2-3; the match to TRBD2 covers 7 bases. V lost 0 bases, J lost 10 bases, and 4 bases stayed unmatched. Per germline, CDR1 MGHRA and CDR2 YSYEKL. The CDR3 covers 13 residues.

This clonotype was detected only a few times. The V call is TRBV4-2, the J call TRBJ2-5; D call uncertain. The germline V gene encodes CDR1 LGHNA and CDR2 YNFKEQ. Trimming left V 2 bases short and J 11 bases short, with 12 bases between. The CDR3 is 12 residues long. The CDR3 here is CASSQPTNEQYF. As DNA, the CDR3 is TGTGCCAGCAGCCAACCTACCAATGAGCAGTACTTC.

In its sample, this clonotype was seen once. This chain connects TRBV27 to TRBJ1-2; D might be TRBD1 (6 bases). Germline CDR1 MNHEY, CDR2 SMNVEV (reference sequence). The CDR3 is 15 residues long. V was cut by 8 bases and J by 3 bases, with 19 bases left in between. CDR3 in amino acids: CASAILAGGDYGYTF. The CDR3 DNA follows: TGTGCCAGCGCTATCTTGGCGGGGGGCGACTATGGCTACACCTTC.

This clonotype has only a few counts. A much larger clone is a single base away; this may be a read error. This chain links TRBV12-3 or TRBV12-4 with TRBJ2-3; D is uncertain. The germline V and J ends were trimmed by 2 bases and 0 bases, with 6 bases remaining between them. This CDR3 is built from 14 residues. This CDR3 reads CASSLMASTDTQYF. The CDR3 region has the DNA TGTGCCAGCAGTTTAATGGCTAGCACAGATACGCAGTATTTT.

This clonotype was observed a handful of times. The chain has TRBV4-2 and TRBJ2-3, with 8 bases fitting TRBD2. V lost 2 bases, J lost 6 bases, and 7 bases stayed unmatched. From germline, CDR1 is LGHNA and CDR2 YNFKEQ. The CDR3 runs to 15 residues. CDR3 nucleotide sequence: TGTGCCAGCAGCCAAATAGCGGGATCCTTTGATACGCAGTATTTT. Protein: CASSQIAGSFDTQYF.